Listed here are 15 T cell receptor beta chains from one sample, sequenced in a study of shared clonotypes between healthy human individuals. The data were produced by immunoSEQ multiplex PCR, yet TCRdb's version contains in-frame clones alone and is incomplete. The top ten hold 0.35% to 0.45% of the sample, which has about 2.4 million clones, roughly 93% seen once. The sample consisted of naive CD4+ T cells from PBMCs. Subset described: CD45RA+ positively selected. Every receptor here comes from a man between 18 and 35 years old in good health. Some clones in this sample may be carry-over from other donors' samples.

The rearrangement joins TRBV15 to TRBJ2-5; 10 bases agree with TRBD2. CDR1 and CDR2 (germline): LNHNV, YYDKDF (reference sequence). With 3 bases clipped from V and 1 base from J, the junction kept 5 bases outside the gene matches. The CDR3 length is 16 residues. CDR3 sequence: CATSSSRTSGQETQYF. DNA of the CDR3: TGTGCCACCAGCAGTTCGAGGACTAGCGGCCAAGAGACCCAGTACTTC. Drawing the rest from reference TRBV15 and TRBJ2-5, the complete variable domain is DAMVIQNPRYQVTQFGKPVTLSCSQTLNHNVMYWYQQKSSQAPKLLFHYYDKDFNNEADTPDNFQSRRPNTSFCFLDIRSPGLGDTAMYLCATSSSRTSGQETQYFGPGTRLLVL.

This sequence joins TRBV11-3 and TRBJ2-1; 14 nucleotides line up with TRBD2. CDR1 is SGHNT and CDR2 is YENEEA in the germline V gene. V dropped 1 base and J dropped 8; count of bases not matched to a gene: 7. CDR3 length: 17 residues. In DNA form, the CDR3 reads TGTGCCAGCAGCTTAGGATCGACTAGCGGGAGGGCCGATGAGCAGTTCTTC. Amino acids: CASSLGSTSGRADEQFF.

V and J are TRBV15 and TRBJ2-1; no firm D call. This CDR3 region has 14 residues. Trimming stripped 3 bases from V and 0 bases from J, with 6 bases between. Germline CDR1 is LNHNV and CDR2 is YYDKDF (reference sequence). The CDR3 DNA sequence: TGTGCCACCAGCAGCGGCAGCTCCTACAATGAGCAGTTCTTC. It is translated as CATSSGSSYNEQFF.

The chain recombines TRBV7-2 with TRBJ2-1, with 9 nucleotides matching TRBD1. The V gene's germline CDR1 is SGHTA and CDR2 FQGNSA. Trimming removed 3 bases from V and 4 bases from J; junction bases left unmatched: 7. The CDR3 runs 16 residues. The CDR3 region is CASSFRRTGVYNEQFF. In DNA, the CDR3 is TGTGCCAGCAGCTTCCGCCGGACAGGGGTATACAATGAGCAGTTCTTC.

The CDR3 DNA follows: TGTGCCAGCAGCTTAGAGGGACGGAACAATCAGCCCCAGCATTTT. Protein sequence: CASSLEGRNNQPQHF. The chain couples TRBV11-2 to TRBJ1-5; maybe TRBD1 (5 bases). CDR3 length: 15 amino acids. The germline CDR1 and CDR2 sequences are SGHAT and FQNNGV. The germline V and J ends were trimmed by 0 bases and 3 bases, with 9 bases remaining between them.

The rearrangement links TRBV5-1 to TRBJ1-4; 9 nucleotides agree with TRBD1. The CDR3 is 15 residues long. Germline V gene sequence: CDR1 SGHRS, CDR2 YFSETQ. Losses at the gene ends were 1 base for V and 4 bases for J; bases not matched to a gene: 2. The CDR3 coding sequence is TGCGCCAGCAGCTTGATGACAGGGGGTAATGAAAAACTGTTTTTT. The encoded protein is CASSLMTGGNEKLFF.

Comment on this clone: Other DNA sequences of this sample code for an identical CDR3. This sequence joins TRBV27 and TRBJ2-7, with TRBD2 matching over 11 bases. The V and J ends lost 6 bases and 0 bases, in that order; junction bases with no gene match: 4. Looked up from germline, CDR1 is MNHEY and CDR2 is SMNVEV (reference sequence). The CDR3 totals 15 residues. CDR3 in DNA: TGTGCCAGCAGCAGGGGGACTAGCGGCTCCTACGAGCAGTACTTC. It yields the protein CASSRGTSGSYEQYF.

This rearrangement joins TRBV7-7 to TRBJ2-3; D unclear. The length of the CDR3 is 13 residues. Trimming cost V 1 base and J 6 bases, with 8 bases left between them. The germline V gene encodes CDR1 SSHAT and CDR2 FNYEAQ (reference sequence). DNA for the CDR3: TGTGCCAGCAGCTTAGACGTGGGCGATACGCAGTATTTT. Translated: CASSLDVGDTQYF.

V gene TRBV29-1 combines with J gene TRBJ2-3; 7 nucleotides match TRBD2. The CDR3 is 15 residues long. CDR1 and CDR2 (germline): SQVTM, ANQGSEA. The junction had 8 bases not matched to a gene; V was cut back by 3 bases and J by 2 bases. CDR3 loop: CSVDRGAGPTDTQYF. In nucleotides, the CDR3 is TGCAGCGTTGATCGGGGAGCGGGGCCCACAGATACGCAGTATTTT.

This CDR3 is CASSVGTSVNEQFF. The CDR3 DNA is TGTGCCAGCAGTGTTGGGACTAGCGTTAATGAGCAGTTCTTC. The chain recombines TRBV2 with TRBJ2-1; 10 bases agree with TRBD2. The germline gives CDR1 SNHLY, CDR2 FYNNEI. The CDR3 length is 14 residues. V shed 4 bases, J shed 7 bases, and the junction held 4 bases outside the gene matches. The whole variable domain, remainder taken from reference TRBV2 and TRBJ2-1, is EPEVTQTPSHQVTQMGQEVILRCVPISNHLYFYWYRQILGQKVEFLVSFYNNEISEKSEIFDDQFSVERPDGSNFTLKIRSTKLEDSAMYFCASSVGTSVNEQFFGPGTRLTVL.

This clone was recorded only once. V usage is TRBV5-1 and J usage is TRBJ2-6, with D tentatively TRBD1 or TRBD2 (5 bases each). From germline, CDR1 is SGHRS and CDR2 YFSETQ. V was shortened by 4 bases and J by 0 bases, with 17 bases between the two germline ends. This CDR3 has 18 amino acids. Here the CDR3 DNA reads TGCGCCAGCAGCCTAACTGGGACGCTTGACTCTGGGGCCAACGTCCTGACTTTC. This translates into CASSLTGTLDSGANVLTF.

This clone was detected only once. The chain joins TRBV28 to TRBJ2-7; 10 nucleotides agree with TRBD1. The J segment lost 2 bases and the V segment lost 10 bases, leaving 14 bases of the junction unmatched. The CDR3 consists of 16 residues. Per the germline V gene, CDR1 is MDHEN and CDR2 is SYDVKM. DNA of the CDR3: TGTGCCACCCGGGGGGGACAGGGGTATGTGGCCTACGAGCAGTACTTC. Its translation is CATRGGQGYVAYEQYF.

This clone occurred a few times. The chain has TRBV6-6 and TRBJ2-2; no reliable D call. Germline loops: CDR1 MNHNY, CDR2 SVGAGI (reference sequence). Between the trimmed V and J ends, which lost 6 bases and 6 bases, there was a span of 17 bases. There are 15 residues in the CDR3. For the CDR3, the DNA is TGTGCCAGCAGCCCAGACCCGGTATACGCCGGGGAGCTGTTTTTT. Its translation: CASSPDPVYAGELFF.

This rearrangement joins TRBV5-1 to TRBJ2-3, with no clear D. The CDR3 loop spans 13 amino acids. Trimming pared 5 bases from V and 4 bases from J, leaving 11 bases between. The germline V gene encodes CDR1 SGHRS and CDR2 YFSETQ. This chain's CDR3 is CASRISRADTQYF. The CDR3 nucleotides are TGCGCCAGCAGGATATCCCGGGCAGATACGCAGTATTTT.

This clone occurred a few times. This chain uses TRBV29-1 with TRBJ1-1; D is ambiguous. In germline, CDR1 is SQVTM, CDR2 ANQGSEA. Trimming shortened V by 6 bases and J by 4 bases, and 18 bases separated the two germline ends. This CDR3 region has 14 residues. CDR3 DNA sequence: TGCAGCGTGGCTAAGGGCGTAGGGATCACTGAAGCTTTCTTT. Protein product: CSVAKGVGITEAFF.